This passage covers 8 T cell receptor beta chains from one sample sequenced in a study of vaccination effects on CD4 cells after COVID-19. Antigens of these TCRs are unknown. The data were produced by immunoSEQ multiplex PCR, yet TCRdb's version contains in-frame clones alone and is incomplete. The table has 35,000 to 45,000 clones, just over 75% seen once. ViraFEST assay sequencing came after antigen-specific CD4+ T cells were expanded with viral peptide pools. It was after around 10 days of culture that CD4+ T cells were isolated. According to the study, vaccine recipients showed no prior SARS-CoV-2 infection and negative nucleocapsid antibodies. The sample in question was CD4+ T cells from PBMCs cultured with SARS-CoV-2 spike peptides, obtained before COVID-19 vaccination. These TCRs come from a human donor who received a COVID-19 vaccine.

This chain uses TRBV24-1 with TRBJ2-1, with TRBD2 matching over 9 bases. Trimming cost V 8 bases and J 5 bases; bases outside gene matches: 6. Germline V lookup: CDR1 KGHDR, CDR2 SFDVKD. This CDR3 is 14 amino acids long. CDR3 nucleotides: TGTGCCACCAATAGCGGGGGATCAAACAATGAGCAGTTCTTC. Encoded protein: CATNSGGSNNEQFF.

The CDR3 sequence is CASSKGGIRSGANVLTF. CDR3 coding DNA: TGTGCCAGCAGCAAAGGGGGTATTCGCTCTGGGGCCAACGTCCTGACTTTC. This sequence joins TRBV21-1 and TRBJ2-6. TRBV21-1 is termed a pseudogene. This CDR3 region has 17 residues.

This clone has just one count. This chain connects TRBV6-5 to TRBJ2-5; D unclear. The germline CDR1 and CDR2 sequences are MNHEY and SVGAGI. CDR3 size: 15 residues. The V and J ends lost 2 bases and 0 bases respectively, with 10 bases between them. The CDR3 DNA sequence: TGTGCCAGCAGTTACGGGCAGGCCAACCAAGAGACCCAGTACTTC. Translated: CASSYGQANQETQYF.

J is TRBJ1-6 and V is TRBV2; 9 positions match TRBD1. V shed 6 bases, J shed 4 bases, and the junction held 16 bases outside the gene matches. Germline-derived CDR1 and CDR2 are SNHLY and FYNNEI. CDR3 length equals 19 residues. CDR3 sequence: CASRGARIVGTGYNSPLHF. The CDR3 coding sequence is TGTGCCAGCAGGGGAGCGCGAATTGTGGGGACAGGGTATAATTCACCCCTCCACTTT.

V usage is TRBV7-2 and J usage is TRBJ2-1; 8 positions match TRBD1. The CDR3 length is 14 residues. CDR1 and CDR2 (germline): SGHTA, FQGNSA. Trimming cost V 5 bases and J 5 bases; bases outside gene matches: 5. The CDR3 is CASSPGQGHNEQFF. CDR3 sequence (DNA): TGTGCCAGCAGCCCCGGACAGGGCCACAATGAGCAGTTCTTC. The full variable domain, in which reference TRBV7-2 and TRBJ2-1 provide the parts outside the CDR3, is GAGVSQSPSNKVTEKGKDVELRCDPISGHTALYWYRQSLGQGLEFLIYFQGNSAPDKSGLPSDRFSAERTGGSVSTLTIQRTQQEDSAVYLCASSPGQGHNEQFFGPGTRLTVL.

This chain joins TRBV28 and TRBJ2-7, with D unresolved. The CDR3 runs 13 residues. CDR1 is MDHEN, CDR2 SYDVKM, per germline. Trimming pared 3 bases from V and 3 bases from J, leaving 9 bases between. The CDR3 nucleotides are TGTGCCAGCAGTTTCGTCGGTAACTACGAGCAGTACGTC. Protein: CASSFVGNYEQYV.

The table lists this clone with a few counts. The V gene is TRBV4-2, the J gene TRBJ1-3; D perhaps matches TRBD1 (5 bases). Germline loops: CDR1 LGHNA, CDR2 YNFKEQ. The length of the CDR3 is 17 residues. Trimming took off 1 base at V and 0 bases at J, with 13 bases between the two ends. CDR3 in DNA: TGTGCCAGCAGCCAAGTCCCGGCAGGGCTCTCTGGAAACACCATATATTTT. Translating gives CASSQVPAGLSGNTIYF.

CDR3 residues: CAISEGTGASYEQYV. In nucleotides, the CDR3 is TGTGCCATCAGTGAGGGGACAGGGGCGTCCTACGAGCAGTACGTC. This chain joins TRBV10-3 and TRBJ2-7, with 10 positions matching TRBD1. Germline V gene lookup returns CDR1 ENHRY and CDR2 SYGVKD. Unmatched junction bases numbered 2, after V lost 2 bases and J lost 1 base. The CDR3 loop spans 15 amino acids.